The 2 T cell receptor beta chains presented below share a single source sample, sequenced in a study of type 1 and type 2 diabetes patients. Genomic DNA was the PCR template. Multiplex PCR with 30 forward and 13 reverse primers amplified the TCR beta CDR3. Using its own MiXCR run on the multiplex PCR reads, TCRdb lists one record per CDR3 protein. The sample carries some 250,000 distinct CDR3 sequences, around 47% recorded once. The sample was peripheral blood mononuclear cells (PBMCs). These receptors came from a man aged 18-30 years with type 2 diabetes.

This clonotype was seen more than once but under ten times. V is TRBV7-2 and J is TRBJ1-4, with 7 bases that match TRBD1. The V gene's germline CDR1 is SGHTA and CDR2 FQGNSA. The CDR3 consists of 14 residues. V shed 6 bases and J 3 bases; nucleotides not matched to a gene: 4. Written as DNA, the CDR3 is TGTGCCAGCAGACGACAGGGCTCTAATGAAAAACTGTTTTTT. It yields the protein CASRRQGSNEKLFF. Together with reference TRBV7-2 and TRBJ1-4, the CDR3 gives the full variable domain: GAGVSQSPSNKVTEKGKDVELRCDPISGHTALYWYRQSLGQGLEFLIYFQGNSAPDKSGLPSDRFSAERTGGSVSTLTIQRTQQEDSAVYLCASRRQGSNEKLFFGSGTQLSVL.

This clonotype was seen many times. The rearrangement uses TRBV20-1 and TRBJ1-1; D not certain. Trimming pared 6 bases from V and 1 base from J, leaving 9 bases between. The CDR3 totals 12 residues. Germline V lookup: CDR1 DFQATT, CDR2 SNEGSKA (reference sequence). CDR3 nucleotides: TGCAGTGCCCGACCTGGGAACACTGAAGCTTTCTTT. This gives the protein CSARPGNTEAFF.